This TCR beta chain was sequenced for a study of molecular identifiers for immune sequencing clone quantification. V lost 6 bases, J lost 2 bases, and 7 bases stayed unmatched. CDR3 length equals 15 residues. The germline CDR1 and CDR2 sequences are LGHDT and YNNKEL (reference sequence). About this clonotype itself: Its matching antigen is unknown.

Study-level points and caveats: Spike-in Jurkat TCR RNA from a single cell reportedly registered among approximately 900,000 naive cells.

MiXCR was run by TCRdb on the PCR reads, yielding one entry per CDR3 protein. Of under 600,000 distinct CDR3 sequences in the sample, 25% were seen once. The V gene is TRBV3-1, the J gene TRBJ2-5, with TRBD1 identical over 9 bases. This receptor was obtained from a human donor in good health. Some libraries in this study had Jurkat cell RNA spiked in. Sequences were obtained from naive CD8+ T cells from blood, with Jurkat cell RNA spiked in. This sample's subset: FACS-sorted CD8+CD4-CCR7+CD45RA+ naive T cells. CDR3 residues: CASSPDRGKQETQYF. CDR3 nucleotides: TGTGCCAGCAGTCCGGACAGGGGAAAGCAAGAGACCCAGTACTTC.